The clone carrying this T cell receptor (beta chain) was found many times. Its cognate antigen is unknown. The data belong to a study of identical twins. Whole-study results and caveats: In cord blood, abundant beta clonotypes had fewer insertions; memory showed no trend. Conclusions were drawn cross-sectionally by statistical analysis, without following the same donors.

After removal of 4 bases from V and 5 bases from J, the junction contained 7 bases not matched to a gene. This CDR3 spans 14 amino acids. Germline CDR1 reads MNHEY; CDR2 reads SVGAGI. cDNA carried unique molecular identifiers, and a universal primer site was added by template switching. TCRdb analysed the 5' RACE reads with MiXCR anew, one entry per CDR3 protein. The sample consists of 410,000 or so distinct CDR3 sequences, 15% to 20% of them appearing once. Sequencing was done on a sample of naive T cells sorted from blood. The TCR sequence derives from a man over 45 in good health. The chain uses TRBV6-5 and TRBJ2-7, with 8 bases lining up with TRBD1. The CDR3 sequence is CASSLFDRGDEQYF. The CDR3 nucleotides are TGTGCCAGCAGTTTATTCGACAGGGGCGACGAGCAGTACTTC.